The TCR beta chain described here comes from a study of human T cells and chemical hapten exposure. Time point in this sample: pre-sensitization, week 0. Treatment: therapeutic diphenylcyclopropenone sensitization with weekly scalp DPC. This clonotype has a handful of counts. One entry per CDR3 protein results from TCRdb running MiXCR on the RACE reads. The sample includes under 300,000 distinct CDR3 sequences, around 7.3% seen only once; the top ten take about 1.1%. Trimming removed 5 bases at V and 3 bases at J, with 10 bases between. This CDR3 spans 13 amino acids. Germline V gene data show CDR1 as SGHTA and CDR2 as FQGTGA.

The sequence came from a man aged 18 to 35 with alopecia areata. Some clones in this sample may be carry-over from other donors' samples. This rearrangement joins TRBV7-3 to TRBJ1-1; D gene ambiguous. The source was whole blood, collected in connection with sensitization to the hapten diphenylcyclopropenone (DPC). CDR3 nucleotide sequence: TGTGCCAGCAGCCGCAGAGAGGACACTGAAGCTTTCTTT. It encodes CASSRREDTEAFF.